This T cell receptor beta chain emerged from a study of response to subunit inactivated influenza vaccine. Each CDR3 protein gets one entry after TCRdb re-called the RT-PCR reads with MiXCR. The top ten hold 8% to 13% of the sample, which has hundreds of thousands of distinct CDR3 sequences, roughly 12% seen once. This clonotype was seen at least ten times. CDR1 and CDR2 from the germline V gene are SGHRS and YFSETQ. V was cut by 4 bases and J by 6 bases, with 18 bases left in between. The CDR3 extends over 15 amino acids. This sample was also put to use in a study of T cells expressing NK-cell markers. Per that paper: Scientists made TCR beta cDNA using 5'RACE template switching with UMIs. Investigators obtained TCR beta repertoires from sorted CD3+CD56+NKG2C+, CD3+CD56+NKG2C- and CD3+CD56-NKG2C+ T cells. Seven donors tested HCMV-seropositive and one tested seronegative among the eight sequenced. The contribution of dominant NKG2C+ clonotypes to CD8+ T cells in more than five donors was roughly 1.0-7.5%. Where several donors were concerned, these clonotypes also led the CD3+CD56-NKG2C+ fraction.

The chain links TRBV5-1 to TRBJ2-3; TRBD2 might be the D (5 bases). This sample comprised PBMCs from blood, obtained on the day of vaccination. This TCR was sampled from a man aged 45-60 years who received an inactivated influenza vaccine. CDR3: CASSTLRATSDTQYF. As DNA, the CDR3 is TGCGCCAGCAGCACCTTGAGGGCGACGTCTGATACGCAGTATTTT.